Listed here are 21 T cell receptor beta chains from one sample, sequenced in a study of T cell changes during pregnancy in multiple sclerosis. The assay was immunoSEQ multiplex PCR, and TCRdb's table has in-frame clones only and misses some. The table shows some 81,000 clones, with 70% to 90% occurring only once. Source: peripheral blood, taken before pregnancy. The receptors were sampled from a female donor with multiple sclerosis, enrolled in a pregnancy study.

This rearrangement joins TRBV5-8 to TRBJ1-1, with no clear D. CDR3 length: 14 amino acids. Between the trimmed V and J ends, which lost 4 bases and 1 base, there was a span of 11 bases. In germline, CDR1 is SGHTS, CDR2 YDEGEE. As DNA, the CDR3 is TGTGCCAGCAGCCCCCGGGCGGGGAACACTGAAGCTTTCTTT. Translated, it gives CASSPRAGNTEAFF.

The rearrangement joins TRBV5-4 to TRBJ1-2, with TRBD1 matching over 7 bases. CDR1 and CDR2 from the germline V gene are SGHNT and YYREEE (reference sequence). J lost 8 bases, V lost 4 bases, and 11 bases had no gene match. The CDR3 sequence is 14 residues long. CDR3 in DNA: TGTGCCAGCAGCCCGGGACAGCACTTGGCGGGCTACACCTTC. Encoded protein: CASSPGQHLAGYTF.

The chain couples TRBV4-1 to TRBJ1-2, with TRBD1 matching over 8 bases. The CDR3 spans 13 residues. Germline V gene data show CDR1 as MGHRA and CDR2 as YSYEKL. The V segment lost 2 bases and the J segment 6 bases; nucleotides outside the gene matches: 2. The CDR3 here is CASSQPGGDGYTF. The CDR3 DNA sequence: TGCGCCAGCAGCCAACCAGGGGGCGATGGCTACACCTTC.

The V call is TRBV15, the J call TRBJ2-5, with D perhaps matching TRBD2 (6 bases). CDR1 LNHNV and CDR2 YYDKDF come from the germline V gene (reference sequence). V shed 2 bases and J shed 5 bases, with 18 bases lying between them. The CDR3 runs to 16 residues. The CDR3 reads CATSRPPAQGGETQYF. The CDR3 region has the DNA TGTGCCACCAGCAGACCTCCGGCGCAGGGAGGTGAGACCCAGTACTTC.

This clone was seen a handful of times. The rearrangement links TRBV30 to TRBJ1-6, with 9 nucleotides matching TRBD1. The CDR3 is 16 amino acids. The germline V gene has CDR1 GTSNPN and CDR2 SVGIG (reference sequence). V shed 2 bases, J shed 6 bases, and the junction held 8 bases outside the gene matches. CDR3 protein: CAWSTTPGQGNSPLHF. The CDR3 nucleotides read TGTGCCTGGAGTACGACACCGGGACAGGGTAATTCACCCCTCCACTTT.

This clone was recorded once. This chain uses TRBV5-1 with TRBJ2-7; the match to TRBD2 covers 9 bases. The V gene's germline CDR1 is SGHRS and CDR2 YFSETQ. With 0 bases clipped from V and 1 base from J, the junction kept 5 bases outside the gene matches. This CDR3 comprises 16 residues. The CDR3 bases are TGCGCCAGCAGCTTGGGTTCTAGCGGGGCTTCCTACGAGCAGTACTTC. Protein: CASSLGSSGASYEQYF. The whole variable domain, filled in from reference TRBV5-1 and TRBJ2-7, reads KAGVTQTPRYLIKTRGQQVTLSCSPISGHRSVSWYQQTPGQGLQFLFEYFSETQRNKGNFPGRFSGRQFSNSRSEMNVSTLELGDSALYLCASSLGSSGASYEQYFGPGTRLTVT.

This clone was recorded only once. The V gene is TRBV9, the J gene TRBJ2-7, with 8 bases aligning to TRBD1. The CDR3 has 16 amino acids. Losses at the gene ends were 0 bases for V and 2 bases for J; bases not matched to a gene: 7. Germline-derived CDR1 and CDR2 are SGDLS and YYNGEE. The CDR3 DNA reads TGTGCCAGCAGCGTAGCTCCTGGACAGGGAACCTACGAGCAGTACTTC. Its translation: CASSVAPGQGTYEQYF.

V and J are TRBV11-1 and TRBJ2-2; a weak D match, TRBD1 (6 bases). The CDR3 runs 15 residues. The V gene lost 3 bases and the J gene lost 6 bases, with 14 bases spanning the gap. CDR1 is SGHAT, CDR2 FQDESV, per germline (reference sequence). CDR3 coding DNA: TGTGCCAGCAGCTTGTTTGGGGGCCGACCCGGGGAGCTGTTTTTT. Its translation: CASSLFGGRPGELFF. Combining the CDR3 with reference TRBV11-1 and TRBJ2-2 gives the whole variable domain EAEVAQSPRYKITEKSQAVAFWCDPISGHATLYWYRQILGQGPELLVQFQDESVVDDSQLPKDRFSAERLKGVDSTLKIQPAELGDSAMYLCASSLFGGRPGELFFGEGSRLTVL.

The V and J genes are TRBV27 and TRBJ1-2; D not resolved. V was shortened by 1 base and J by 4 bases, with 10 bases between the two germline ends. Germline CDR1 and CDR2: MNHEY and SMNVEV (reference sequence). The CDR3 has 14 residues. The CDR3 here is CASSLLPVSYGYTF. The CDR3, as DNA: TGTGCCAGCAGTTTATTGCCCGTCAGCTATGGCTACACCTTC.

The CDR3 DNA follows: TGTGCCAGTTACCGGGTGGAGGTGCTGTCTCCCGAGCAGTACTTC. Protein: CASYRVEVLSPEQYF. The V gene is TRBV2, the J gene TRBJ2-7, with D perhaps TRBD2 (5 bases). Trimming pared 9 bases from V and 6 bases from J, leaving 24 bases between. CDR3 length equals 15 residues. Germline-derived CDR1 and CDR2 are SNHLY and FYNNEI.

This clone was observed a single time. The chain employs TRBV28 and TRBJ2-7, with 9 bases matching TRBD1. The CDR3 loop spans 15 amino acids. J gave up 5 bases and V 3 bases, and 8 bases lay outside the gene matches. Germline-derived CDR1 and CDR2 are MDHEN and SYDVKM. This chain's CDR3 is CASSFDWGQGHEQYF. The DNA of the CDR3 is TGTGCCAGCAGTTTCGATTGGGGACAGGGCCACGAGCAGTACTTC.

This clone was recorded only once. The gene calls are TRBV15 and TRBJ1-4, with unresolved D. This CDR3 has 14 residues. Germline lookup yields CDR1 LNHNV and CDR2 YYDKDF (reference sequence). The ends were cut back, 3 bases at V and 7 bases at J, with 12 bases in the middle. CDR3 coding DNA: TGTGCCACCAGCAGGGGCCAGGCAGTTGAAAAACTGTTTTTT. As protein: CATSRGQAVEKLFF.

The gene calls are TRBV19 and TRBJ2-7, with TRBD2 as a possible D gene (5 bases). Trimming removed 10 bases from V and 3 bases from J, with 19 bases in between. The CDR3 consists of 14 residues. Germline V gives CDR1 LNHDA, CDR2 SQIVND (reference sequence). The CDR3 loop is CAIRIGKFSYEQYF. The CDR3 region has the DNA TGTGCCATCCGTATCGGGAAGTTCAGCTACGAGCAGTACTTC. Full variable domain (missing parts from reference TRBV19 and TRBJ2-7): DGGITQSPKYLFRKEGQNVTLSCEQNLNHDAMYWYRQDPGQGLRLIYYSQIVNDFQKGDIAEGYSVSREKKESFPLTVTSAQKNPTAFYLCAIRIGKFSYEQYFGPGTRLTVT.

For the CDR3, the DNA is TGTGCCAGTAGTGGGTGGGACACCCATGGAGAGACCCAGTACTTC. Protein sequence: CASSGWDTHGETQYF. This chain joins TRBV19 and TRBJ2-5, with a possible D match to TRBD1 (6 bases). CDR3 length: 15 residues. From germline, CDR1 is LNHDA and CDR2 SQIVND (reference sequence). V lost 5 bases, J lost 4 bases, and 17 bases lay in between.

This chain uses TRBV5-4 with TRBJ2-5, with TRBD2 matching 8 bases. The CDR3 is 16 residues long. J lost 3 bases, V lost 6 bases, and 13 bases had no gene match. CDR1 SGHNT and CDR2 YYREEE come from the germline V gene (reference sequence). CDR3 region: CASTGASGGGKETQYF. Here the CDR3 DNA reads TGTGCCAGCACGGGTGCTTCCGGGGGGGGAAAAGAGACCCAGTACTTC.

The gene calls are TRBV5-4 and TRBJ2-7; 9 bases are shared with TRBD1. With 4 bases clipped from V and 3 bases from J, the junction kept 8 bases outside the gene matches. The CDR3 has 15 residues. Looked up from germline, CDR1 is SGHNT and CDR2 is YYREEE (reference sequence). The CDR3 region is CASSDPGQGNYEQYF. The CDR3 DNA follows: TGTGCCAGCAGCGATCCGGGACAGGGAAACTACGAGCAGTACTTC.

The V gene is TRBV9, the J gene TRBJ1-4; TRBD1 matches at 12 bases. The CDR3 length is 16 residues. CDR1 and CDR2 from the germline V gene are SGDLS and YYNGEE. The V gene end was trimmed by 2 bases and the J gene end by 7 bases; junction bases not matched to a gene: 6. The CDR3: CASSVGTGGGGEKLFF. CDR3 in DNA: TGTGCCAGCAGCGTTGGGACAGGGGGCGGGGGTGAAAAACTGTTTTTT.

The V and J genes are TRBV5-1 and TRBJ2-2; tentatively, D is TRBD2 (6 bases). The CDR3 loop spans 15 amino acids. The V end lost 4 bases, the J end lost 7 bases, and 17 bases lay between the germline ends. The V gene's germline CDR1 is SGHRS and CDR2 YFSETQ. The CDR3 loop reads CASSPEPGVIGELFF. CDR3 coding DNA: TGCGCCAGCAGCCCCGAGCCGGGAGTCATCGGGGAGCTGTTTTTT. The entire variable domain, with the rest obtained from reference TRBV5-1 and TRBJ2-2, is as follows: KAGVTQTPRYLIKTRGQQVTLSCSPISGHRSVSWYQQTPGQGLQFLFEYFSETQRNKGNFPGRFSGRQFSNSRSEMNVSTLELGDSALYLCASSPEPGVIGELFFGEGSRLTVL.

DNA of the CDR3: TGTGCCAGCAGGGCCGCCTTTTACAATGAGCAGTTCTTC. It codes for CASRAAFYNEQFF. The chain is built from TRBV28 and TRBJ2-1; D is uncertain. Trimming left V 6 bases short and J 4 bases short, with 10 bases between. The CDR3 contains 13 residues. From germline, CDR1 is MDHEN and CDR2 SYDVKM.

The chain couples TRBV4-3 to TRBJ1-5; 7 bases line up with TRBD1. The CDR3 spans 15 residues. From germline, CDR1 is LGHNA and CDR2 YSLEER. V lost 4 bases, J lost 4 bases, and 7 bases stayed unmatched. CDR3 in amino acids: CASSRRQGGNQPQHF. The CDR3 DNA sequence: TGCGCCAGCAGCCGAAGACAGGGAGGAAATCAGCCCCAGCATTTT.

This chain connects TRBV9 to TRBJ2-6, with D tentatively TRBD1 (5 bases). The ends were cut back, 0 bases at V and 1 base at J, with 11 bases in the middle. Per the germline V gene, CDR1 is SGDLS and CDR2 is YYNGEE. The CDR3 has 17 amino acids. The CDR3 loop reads CASSVATDRSGANVLTF. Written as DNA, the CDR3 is TGTGCCAGCAGCGTAGCAACAGACAGATCTGGGGCCAACGTCCTGACTTTC.